This T cell receptor beta chain was observed in a study of blood T cells in healthy people across ages. This CDR3 spans 15 amino acids. Through a sample-barcoded 5' primer and a J-beta primer mix, a second PCR was run for about 7 to 12 cycles. MiXCR, applied by TCRdb to the 5' RACE reads, yields one record per CDR3 protein. This table has under 700,000 distinct CDR3 sequences, around 24% appearing once. This clonotype was picked up a small number of times. The junction and the germline gene differ at one end; a read error may be behind it. These same records also appear under a second study, on T cells of mothers and their children. This second study says: During the second PCR, the M1S primer introduced sample barcodes along with 2-4 random nucleotides.

This rearrangement joins TRBV12-3 or TRBV12-4 to TRBJ1-3; D call uncertain. Input material: blood. The receptor comes from a boy younger than 18 in good health. In DNA form, the CDR3 reads TGTGCCGGCAGTTTAGGGATCGGGACTGGAAACACCATATATTTT. Translated, it gives CAGSLGIGTGNTIYF.